The entry below gives a single T cell receptor (beta chain) sequence along with its context. It was with 60 Vbeta and 13 Jbeta primers that the PCR ran. Method: immunoSEQ multiplex PCR; TCRdb's copy keeps in-frame clones and lacks some. The sample holds 100,000 to 150,000 clones; roughly three quarters are singletons and the top ten take less than 1.1%. The V gene lost 0 bases and the J gene lost 6 bases, with 12 bases spanning the gap. This CDR3 region has 15 residues. Per the germline V gene, CDR1 is LNHNV and CDR2 is YYDKDF (reference sequence). The source of the sample is a study of cytomegalovirus exposure and HLA in healthy donors.

The chain couples TRBV15 to TRBJ1-5; no clear D. The sequence derives from a woman younger than 45 in good health and CMV-seronegative. The source material was PBMCs. CDR3 residues: CATSREAGDGQPQHF. The CDR3 coding sequence is TGTGCCACCAGCAGAGAGGCGGGTGACGGTCAGCCCCAGCATTTT.